The 10 T cell receptor beta chains reported below all come from one sample, sequenced in a study of T cell repertoires in cytomegalovirus infection. MiXCR was run by TCRdb on the reads, yielding one entry per CDR3 protein. The table has nearly 650,000 distinct CDR3 sequences, 20% to 30% seen once; the top ten hold around 7.6%. The material sequenced was CD8+ T cells from PBMCs. The receptors derive from a human donor in good health (CMV status not recorded). Some clones in this sample may be carry-over from other donors' samples.

The CDR3 loop is CASSYLWELPEKLFF. The CDR3 DNA reads as TGTGCCAGCAGTTACTTGTGGGAGTTACCTGAAAAACTGTTTTTT. The chain joins TRBV6-6 to TRBJ1-4; D is undetermined. Germline CDR1 is MNHNY and CDR2 is SVGAGI (reference sequence). Trimming took 1 base from V and 7 from J, leaving 13 bases between them. The CDR3 has 15 residues.

The chain couples TRBV12-3 or TRBV12-4 to TRBJ1-2; the D is unclear. V was shortened by 5 bases and J by 4 bases, with 20 bases between the two germline ends. The CDR3 has 16 amino acids. In DNA form, the CDR3 reads TGTGCCAGCAGTCGGGCGGGCCTAGGATGGGGCTATGGCTACACCTTC. Translating it yields CASSRAGLGWGYGYTF.

This clonotype was counted ten times or more. V usage is TRBV2 and J usage is TRBJ2-1; D call uncertain. The germline V gene encodes CDR1 SNHLY and CDR2 FYNNEI. This CDR3 spans 11 amino acids. V was pared by 4 bases and J by 10 bases, with 8 bases between. The CDR3 region has the DNA TGTGCCAGCAGTGGTAATTTAGAGCAGTTCTTC. Residues: CASSGNLEQFF.

The rearrangement uses TRBV10-3 and TRBJ2-2; 11 bases are a match to TRBD1. The junction had 4 bases not matched to a gene; V was cut back by 6 bases and J by 4 bases. Germline lookup yields CDR1 ENHRY and CDR2 SYGVKD. The CDR3 extends over 15 amino acids. CDR3 in DNA: TGTGCCATCAGAACCGGGACAGGGGGCACCGGGGAGCTGTTTTTT. This gives the protein CAIRTGTGGTGELFF.

This sequence joins TRBV7-9 and TRBJ2-7; D might be TRBD1 (6 bases). The CDR3 runs 13 residues. The germline CDR1 and CDR2 sequences are SEHNR and FQNEAQ (reference sequence). V was shortened by 4 bases and J by 3 bases, with 10 bases between the two germline ends. CDR3 nucleotide sequence: TGTGCCAGCAGCTACCGGGACAACTACGAGCAGTACGTC. Protein product: CASSYRDNYEQYV.

The table lists this clonotype with many counts. The chain couples TRBV4-1 to TRBJ2-3, with D tentatively TRBD2 (5 bases). Germline CDR1 is MGHRA and CDR2 is YSYEKL. V was shortened by 1 base and J by 4 bases, with 21 bases between the two germline ends. CDR3 length equals 18 residues. The CDR3 is CASSQVGLDSLGPDTQYF. CDR3 DNA: TGCGCCAGCAGCCAAGTGGGGTTGGACTCTCTAGGCCCAGATACGCAGTATTTT.

The chain joins TRBV19 to TRBJ2-1; TRBD2 matches at 7 bases. Germline V gives CDR1 LNHDA, CDR2 SQIVND (reference sequence). The length of the CDR3 is 15 residues. With 6 bases clipped from V and 9 bases from J, the junction kept 14 bases outside the gene matches. This CDR3 reads CASRPREAPGGEQFF. The CDR3 nucleotides are TGTGCCAGTAGGCCGCGTGAGGCCCCGGGGGGTGAGCAGTTCTTC.

This clonotype was detected ten times or more. The chain joins TRBV7-2 to TRBJ2-4, with D tentatively TRBD1 or TRBD2 (6 bases each). The length of the CDR3 is 17 residues. Germline loops: CDR1 SGHTA, CDR2 FQGNSA. The ends were cut back, 3 bases at V and 1 base at J, with 16 bases in the middle. The CDR3 DNA reads as TGTGCCAGCAGCTTTTTACAGGGACTTAGGGCCAAAAACATTCAGTACTTC. Translated: CASSFLQGLRAKNIQYF.

This clonotype has just a few counts. The rearrangement links TRBV28 to TRBJ2-7; D may be TRBD2 (5 bases). This CDR3 has 11 residues. Germline V gives CDR1 MDHEN, CDR2 SYDVKM. The DNA of the CDR3 is TGCGCGACGGCTAGCCGCTACGAGCAGTACGTC. Encoded protein: CATASRYEQYV.

The J gene is TRBJ2-3, the V gene TRBV7-3, with D uncertain. V gave up 1 base and J gave up 2 bases, with 10 bases separating them. CDR3 length: 15 amino acids. The germline CDR1 and CDR2 sequences are SGHTA and FQGTGA. The CDR3 nucleotides are TGTGCCAGCAGCTTAAAAGTTGTCTCCACAGATACGCAGTATTTT. Translated, it gives CASSLKVVSTDTQYF. Filled out from reference TRBV7-3 and TRBJ2-3, the complete variable domain reads GAGVSQTPSNKVTEKGKYVELRCDPISGHTALYWYRQSLGQGPEFLIYFQGTGAADDSGLPNDRFFAVRPEGSVSTLKIQRTERGDSAVYLCASSLKVVSTDTQYFGPGTRLTVL.